These 20 T cell receptor beta chains were all obtained from the same sample, sequenced in a study of T-cell memory formation after mild COVID-19. MiXCR was run by TCRdb on the 5' RACE reads, yielding one entry per CDR3 protein. The repertoire holds under 400,000 distinct CDR3 sequences, 28% seen once, with approximately 15% in the top ten. The sequenced material came from PBMCs or a T cell subset sorted from them (not recorded which). These receptors came from an adult woman who had mild COVID-19 (a few samples of this study predate the infection). Cell type and time point are not known.

V usage is TRBV21-1 and J usage is TRBJ2-7. TRBV21-1 is a pseudogene segment. This CDR3 comprises 13 residues. CDR3 amino acids: CASLMGDLYEQYF. The DNA for the CDR3 is TGTGCCAGCTTGATGGGGGACCTCTACGAGCAGTACTTC.

This clonotype has a handful of counts. The rearrangement links TRBV12-3 or TRBV12-4 to TRBJ1-5; D possibly corresponds to TRBD1 (5 bases). This CDR3 region has 14 residues. V gave up 6 bases and J gave up 7 bases, with 16 bases separating them. CDR3 region: CASSSRAGGQPQHF. In DNA form, the CDR3 reads TGTGCCAGCAGCTCGAGAGCCGGGGGGCAGCCCCAGCATTTT.

The table lists this clonotype with many counts. The rearrangement uses TRBV29-1 and TRBJ2-2; 9 bases agree with TRBD1. The length of the CDR3 is 17 residues. Germline V gene sequence: CDR1 SQVTM, CDR2 ANQGSEA. V was clipped by 1 base and J by 5 bases; unmatched bases: 11. CDR3 protein: CSVEGVRDRARTGELFF. Here the CDR3 DNA reads TGCAGCGTTGAAGGCGTCCGGGACAGGGCTAGGACCGGGGAGCTGTTTTTT.

The chain carries TRBV7-2 and TRBJ1-4; 8 bases map to TRBD1. The CDR3 extends over 14 amino acids. Germline loops: CDR1 SGHTA, CDR2 FQGNSA. After removal of 6 bases from V and 6 bases from J, the junction contained 6 bases not matched to a gene. The CDR3, as DNA: TGTGCCAGCAGGCGGACAGGGATGGATGAAAAACTGTTTTTT. Its protein is CASRRTGMDEKLFF.

This clonotype came up a few times. The V call is TRBV15, the J call TRBJ2-7, with TRBD1 as a possible D gene (6 bases). The CDR3 loop spans 14 amino acids. Germline CDR1 LNHNV, CDR2 YYDKDF (reference sequence). V lost 3 bases to trimming and J lost 2 bases, with 11 bases between them. The CDR3 coding sequence is TGTGCCACCAGCAGTAGTACAGGGACCTACGAGCAGTACTTC. It is translated as CATSSSTGTYEQYF.

The chain links TRBV7-9 to TRBJ2-1; 9 bases fit TRBD2. V lost 5 bases, J lost 15 bases, and 8 bases stayed unmatched. CDR3 length: 12 amino acids. CDR1 is SEHNR and CDR2 is FQNEAQ in the germline V gene (reference sequence). The CDR3 sequence: CASSASAGGLFF. In nucleotides, the CDR3 is TGTGCCAGCAGCGCCTCGGCGGGAGGGCTGTTCTTC.

The CDR3 loop is CASSSRTESTEAFF. CDR3 in DNA: TGTGCCAGCAGCTCCCGGACGGAGAGCACTGAAGCTTTCTTT. The rearrangement joins TRBV7-2 to TRBJ1-1; D is ambiguous. The V gene's germline CDR1 is SGHTA and CDR2 FQGNSA. V was clipped by 4 bases and J by 4 bases, with 13 bases between them. The CDR3 has 14 residues.

The chain has TRBV12-3 or TRBV12-4 and TRBJ2-3; D is undetermined. The V end was cut by 3 bases, the J end by 4 bases, with 8 bases between. The CDR3 runs 13 residues. In DNA, the CDR3 is TGTGCCAGCAGTTTCATTTGGGCAGATACGCAGTATTTT. Translating gives CASSFIWADTQYF.

The chain joins TRBV5-1 to TRBJ2-1; D possibly corresponds to TRBD1 (5 bases). The CDR3 contains 13 residues. V was trimmed by 6 bases and J by 0 bases, leaving 7 bases between them. From germline, CDR1 is SGHRS and CDR2 YFSETQ. The CDR3 here is CASTGSSYNEQFF. CDR3 coding DNA: TGCGCCAGCACAGGGTCCTCCTACAATGAGCAGTTCTTC. The whole variable domain, filled in from reference TRBV5-1 and TRBJ2-1, reads KAGVTQTPRYLIKTRGQQVTLSCSPISGHRSVSWYQQTPGQGLQFLFEYFSETQRNKGNFPGRFSGRQFSNSRSEMNVSTLELGDSALYLCASTGSSYNEQFFGPGTRLTVL.

The CDR3 DNA reads as TGTGCCAGCAAGAGCAACAGGGGGCAGGGCTACACCTTC. Protein: CASKSNRGQGYTF. This chain links TRBV2 with TRBJ1-2; 9 positions match TRBD1. The CDR3 is 13 residues long. Germline V lookup: CDR1 SNHLY, CDR2 FYNNEI. Trimming cost V 7 bases and J 8 bases; bases outside gene matches: 8.

This chain uses TRBV5-6 with TRBJ1-3, with TRBD1 as a possible D gene (6 bases). The V and J ends lost 3 bases and 4 bases respectively, with 11 bases between them. The length of the CDR3 is 14 residues. Germline V lookup: CDR1 SGHDT, CDR2 YYEEEE. Here the CDR3 DNA reads TGTGCCAGCAGCTACGACAGGACGGGAAACACCATATATTTT. Translation: CASSYDRTGNTIYF.

The V call is TRBV6-2 or TRBV6-3, the J call TRBJ2-7; D ambiguous. The germline CDR1 and CDR2 sequences are MNHEY and SVGEGT. This CDR3 has 14 amino acids. V gave up 0 bases and J gave up 7 bases, with 13 bases separating them. CDR3 nucleotides: TGTGCCAGCAGTTACTCGAGAGATGTTTGGGAGCAGTACTTC. It encodes CASSYSRDVWEQYF.

This clonotype appeared many times. The chain uses TRBV6-5 and TRBJ1-2, with 9 bases that match TRBD1. Per germline, CDR1 MNHEY and CDR2 SVGAGI. The ends lost 10 bases at V and 6 bases at J; junction bases unmatched: 18. This CDR3 contains 16 residues. As DNA, the CDR3 is TGTGCCACGGGGTACCCACCGGCGGGACAGGGTCATGGCTACACCTTC. This codes for CATGYPPAGQGHGYTF.

The rearrangement uses TRBV15 and TRBJ1-1; D is uncertain. CDR1 and CDR2 from the germline V gene are LNHNV and YYDKDF (reference sequence). Between the trimmed V and J ends, which lost 1 base and 1 base, there was a span of 7 bases. The CDR3 runs to 14 residues. CDR3 region: CATSRGIGNTEAFF. In DNA, the CDR3 is TGTGCCACCAGCAGAGGTATAGGGAACACTGAAGCTTTCTTT.

The chain has TRBV14 and TRBJ2-7; perhaps TRBD2 as D (6 bases). Germline CDR1 reads SGHDN; CDR2 reads FVKESK. The V end was cut by 4 bases, the J end by 2 bases, with 15 bases between. The CDR3 totals 15 residues. CDR3 loop: CASSPVPGVPYEQYF. CDR3 in DNA: TGTGCCAGCAGCCCAGTTCCGGGAGTCCCCTACGAGCAGTACTTC.

V usage is TRBV2 and J usage is TRBJ2-6; TRBD1 aligns across 8 bases. The CDR3 runs to 18 residues. V gave up 6 bases and J gave up 0 bases; unmatched junction bases: 10. Germline lookup yields CDR1 SNHLY and CDR2 FYNNEI. The CDR3 nucleotides are TGTGCCAGCAGACCGACAGGGGCGGGGTACTCTGGGGCCAACGTCCTGACTTTC. Translated: CASRPTGAGYSGANVLTF.

On this clonotype: The junction departs from the called germline gene at one end, perhaps through a read error. The chain combines TRBV12-3 or TRBV12-4 with TRBJ2-3, with D maybe TRBD1 (5 bases). The CDR3 is 14 amino acids. The CDR3 protein is CASSLSDSTDKQYF. CDR3 nucleotides: TGTGCCAGCAGTTTGAGCGACAGCACAGATAAGCAGTATTTT.

The genes are TRBV7-9 and TRBJ2-5, with D possibly being TRBD2 (6 bases). Trimming took off 6 bases at V and 2 bases at J, with 13 bases between the two ends. Germline CDR1 is SEHNR and CDR2 is FQNEAQ (reference sequence). The CDR3 consists of 14 residues. Here the CDR3 reads CASRLRDFQETQYF. The CDR3 DNA reads TGTGCCAGCAGATTGCGGGATTTTCAAGAGACCCAGTACTTC.

J is TRBJ2-1 and V is TRBV5-5; 10 bases match TRBD2. The CDR3 extends over 17 amino acids. Germline CDR1 SGHKS, CDR2 YYEKEE (reference sequence). Trimming took 2 bases from V and 4 from J; bases not matched to a gene: 9. CDR3 residues: CASSFLGASGRYNEQFF. The DNA of the CDR3 is TGTGCCAGCAGCTTTTTGGGGGCTAGCGGGAGATACAATGAGCAGTTCTTC.

V gene TRBV9 combines with J gene TRBJ2-3; 8 bases align to TRBD1. The CDR3 is made up of 16 amino acids. V gave up 2 bases and J gave up 6 bases; unmatched junction bases: 11. Germline assignment: CDR1 SGDLS and CDR2 YYNGEE. DNA for the CDR3: TGTGCCAGCAGCGTCCAGGGGGCCCCATCCCCGGATACGCAGTATTTT. Protein product: CASSVQGAPSPDTQYF.